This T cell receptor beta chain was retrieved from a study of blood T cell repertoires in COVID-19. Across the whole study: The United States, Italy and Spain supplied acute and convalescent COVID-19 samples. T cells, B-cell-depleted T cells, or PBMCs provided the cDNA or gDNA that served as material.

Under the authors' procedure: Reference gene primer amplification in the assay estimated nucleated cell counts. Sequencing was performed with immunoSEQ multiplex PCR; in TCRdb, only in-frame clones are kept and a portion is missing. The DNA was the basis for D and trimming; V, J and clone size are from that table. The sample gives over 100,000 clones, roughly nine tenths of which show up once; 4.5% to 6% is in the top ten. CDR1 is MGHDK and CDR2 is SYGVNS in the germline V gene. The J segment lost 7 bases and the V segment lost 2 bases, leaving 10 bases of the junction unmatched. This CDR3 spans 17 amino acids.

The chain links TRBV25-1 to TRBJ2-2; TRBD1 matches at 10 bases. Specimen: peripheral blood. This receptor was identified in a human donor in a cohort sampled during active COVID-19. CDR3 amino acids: CASSEPRGDRGGGELFF. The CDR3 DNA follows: TGTGCCAGCAGTGAACCTCGAGGGGACAGGGGTGGCGGGGAGCTGTTTTTT.